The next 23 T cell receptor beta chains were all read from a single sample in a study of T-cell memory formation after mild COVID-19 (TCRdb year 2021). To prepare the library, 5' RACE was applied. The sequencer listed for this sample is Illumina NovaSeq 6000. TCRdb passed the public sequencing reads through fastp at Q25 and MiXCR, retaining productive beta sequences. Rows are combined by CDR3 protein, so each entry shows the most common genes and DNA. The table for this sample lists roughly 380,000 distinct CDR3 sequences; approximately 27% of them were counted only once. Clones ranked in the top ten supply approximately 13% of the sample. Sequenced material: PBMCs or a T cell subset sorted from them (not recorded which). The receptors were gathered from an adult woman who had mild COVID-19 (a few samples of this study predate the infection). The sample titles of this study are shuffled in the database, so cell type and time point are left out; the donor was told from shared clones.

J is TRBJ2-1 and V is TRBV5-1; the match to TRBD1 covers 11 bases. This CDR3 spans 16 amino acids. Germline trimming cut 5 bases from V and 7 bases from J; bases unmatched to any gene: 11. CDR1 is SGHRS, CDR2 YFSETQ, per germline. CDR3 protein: CASSQNGQGAGNEQFF. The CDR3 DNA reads TGCGCCAGCAGTCAAAACGGACAGGGGGCCGGGAATGAGCAGTTCTTC.

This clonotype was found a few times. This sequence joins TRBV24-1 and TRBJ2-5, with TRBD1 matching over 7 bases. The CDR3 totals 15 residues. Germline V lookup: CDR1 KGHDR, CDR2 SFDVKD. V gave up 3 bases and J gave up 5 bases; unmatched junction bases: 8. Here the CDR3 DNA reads TGTGCCACCAGTGATCCGACAGGGACGGGGGAGACCCAGTACTTC. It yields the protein CATSDPTGTGETQYF.

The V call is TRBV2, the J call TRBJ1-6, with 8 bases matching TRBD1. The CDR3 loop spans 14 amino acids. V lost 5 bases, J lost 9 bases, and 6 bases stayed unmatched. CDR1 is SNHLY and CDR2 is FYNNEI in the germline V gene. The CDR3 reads CASSPGGYRSPLHF. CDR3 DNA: TGTGCCAGCAGTCCAGGGGGCTACCGTTCACCCCTCCACTTT.

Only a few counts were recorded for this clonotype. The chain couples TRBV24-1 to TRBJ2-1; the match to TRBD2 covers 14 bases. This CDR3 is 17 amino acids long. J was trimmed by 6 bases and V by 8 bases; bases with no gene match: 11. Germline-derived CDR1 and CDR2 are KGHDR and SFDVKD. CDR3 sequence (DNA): TGTGCCACCACCGGGACTAGCGGGAGCGAGTGGTTCAATGAGCAGTTCTTC. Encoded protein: CATTGTSGSEWFNEQFF.

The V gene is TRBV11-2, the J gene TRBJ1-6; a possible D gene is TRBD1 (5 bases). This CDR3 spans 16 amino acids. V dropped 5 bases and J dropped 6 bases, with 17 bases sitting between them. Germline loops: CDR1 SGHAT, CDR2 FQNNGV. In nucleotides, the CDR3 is TGTGCCAGCAGCGCCCGAGCGGGGGATGGTAATTCACCCCTCCACTTT. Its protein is CASSARAGDGNSPLHF.

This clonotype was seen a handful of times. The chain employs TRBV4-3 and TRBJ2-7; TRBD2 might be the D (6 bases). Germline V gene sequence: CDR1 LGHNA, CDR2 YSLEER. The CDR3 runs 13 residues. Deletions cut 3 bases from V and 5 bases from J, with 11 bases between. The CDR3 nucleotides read TGCGCCAGCAGCCAGGAGCTAGCGAACGAGCAGTACTTC. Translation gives CASSQELANEQYF.

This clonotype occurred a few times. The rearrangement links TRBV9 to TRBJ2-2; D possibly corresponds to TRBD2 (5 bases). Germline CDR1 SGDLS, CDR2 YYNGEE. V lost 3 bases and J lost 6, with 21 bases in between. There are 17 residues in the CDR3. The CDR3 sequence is CASSARNSDGGAGELFF. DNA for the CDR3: TGTGCCAGCAGCGCACGTAATTCCGACGGAGGTGCCGGGGAGCTGTTTTTT.

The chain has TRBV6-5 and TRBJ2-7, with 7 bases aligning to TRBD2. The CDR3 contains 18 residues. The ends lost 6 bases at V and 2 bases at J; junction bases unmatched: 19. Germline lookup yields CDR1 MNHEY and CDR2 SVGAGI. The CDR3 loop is CASSPRRPQAGTTYEQYF. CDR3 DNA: TGTGCCAGCAGCCCACGCCGCCCTCAAGCGGGAACCACCTACGAGCAGTACTTC.

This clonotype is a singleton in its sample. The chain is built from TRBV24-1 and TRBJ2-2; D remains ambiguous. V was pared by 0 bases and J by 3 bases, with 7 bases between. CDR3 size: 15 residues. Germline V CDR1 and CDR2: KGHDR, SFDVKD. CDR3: CATSDLGRYTGELFF. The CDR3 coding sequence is TGTGCCACCAGTGATTTGGGTCGGTACACCGGGGAGCTGTTTTTT.

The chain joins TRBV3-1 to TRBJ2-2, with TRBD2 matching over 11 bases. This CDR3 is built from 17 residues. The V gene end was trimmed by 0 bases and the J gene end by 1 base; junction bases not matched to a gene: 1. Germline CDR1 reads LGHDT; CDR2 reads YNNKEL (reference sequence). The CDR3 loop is CASSQDTSGGNTGELFF. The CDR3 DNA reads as TGTGCCAGCAGCCAAGACACTAGCGGGGGGAACACCGGGGAGCTGTTTTTT.

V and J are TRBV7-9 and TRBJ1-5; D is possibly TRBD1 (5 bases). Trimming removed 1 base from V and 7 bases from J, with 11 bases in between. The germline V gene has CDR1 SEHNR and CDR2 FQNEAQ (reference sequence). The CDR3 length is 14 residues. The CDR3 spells CASSLGLGGQPQHF. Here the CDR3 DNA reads TGTGCCAGCAGCTTAGGTTTGGGGGGGCAGCCCCAGCATTTT.

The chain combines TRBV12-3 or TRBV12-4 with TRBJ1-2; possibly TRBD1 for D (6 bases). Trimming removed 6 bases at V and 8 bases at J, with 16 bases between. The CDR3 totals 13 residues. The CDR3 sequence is CASRAPGEGGYTF. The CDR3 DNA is TGTGCCAGCAGGGCCCCAGGGGAGGGGGGCTACACCTTC.

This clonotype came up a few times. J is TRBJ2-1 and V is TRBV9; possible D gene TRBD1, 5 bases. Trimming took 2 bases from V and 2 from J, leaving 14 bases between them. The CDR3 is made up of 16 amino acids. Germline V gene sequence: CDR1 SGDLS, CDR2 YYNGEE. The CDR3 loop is CASSVGAGYPYNEQFF. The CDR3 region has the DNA TGTGCCAGCAGCGTTGGTGCAGGGTACCCCTACAATGAGCAGTTCTTC.

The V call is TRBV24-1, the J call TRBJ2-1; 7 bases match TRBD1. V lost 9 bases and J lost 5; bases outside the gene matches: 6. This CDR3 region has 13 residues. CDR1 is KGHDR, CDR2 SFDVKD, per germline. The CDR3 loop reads CATGTGDHNEQFF. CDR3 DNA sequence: TGTGCCACCGGAACAGGGGACCACAATGAGCAGTTCTTC.

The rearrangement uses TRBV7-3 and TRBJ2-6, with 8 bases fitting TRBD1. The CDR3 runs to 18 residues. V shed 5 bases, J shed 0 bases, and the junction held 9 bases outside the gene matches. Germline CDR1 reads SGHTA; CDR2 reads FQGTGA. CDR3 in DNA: TGTGCCAGCAGCCCTCAGGGGGCCCTCATCTCTGGGGCCAACGTCCTGACTTTC. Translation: CASSPQGALISGANVLTF.

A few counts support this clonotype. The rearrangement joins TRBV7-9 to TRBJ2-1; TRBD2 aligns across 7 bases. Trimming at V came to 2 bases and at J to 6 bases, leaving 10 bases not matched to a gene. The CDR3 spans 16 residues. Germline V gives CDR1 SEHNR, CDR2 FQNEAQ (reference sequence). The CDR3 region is CASSLRRENLVNEQFF. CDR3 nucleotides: TGTGCCAGCAGCTTACGGCGGGAGAACCTCGTCAATGAGCAGTTCTTC.

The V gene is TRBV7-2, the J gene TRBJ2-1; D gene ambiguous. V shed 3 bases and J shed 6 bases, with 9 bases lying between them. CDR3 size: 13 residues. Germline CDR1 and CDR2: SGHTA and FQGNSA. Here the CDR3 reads CASSLGFGNEQFF. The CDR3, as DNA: TGTGCCAGCAGCTTGGGGTTCGGCAATGAGCAGTTCTTC.

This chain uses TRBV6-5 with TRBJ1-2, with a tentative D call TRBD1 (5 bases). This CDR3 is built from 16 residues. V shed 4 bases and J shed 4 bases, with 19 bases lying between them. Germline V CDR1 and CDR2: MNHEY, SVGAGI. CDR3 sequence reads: CASSSITRGRVYGYTF. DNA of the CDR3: TGTGCCAGCAGTTCCATCACAAGGGGAAGAGTCTATGGCTACACCTTC.

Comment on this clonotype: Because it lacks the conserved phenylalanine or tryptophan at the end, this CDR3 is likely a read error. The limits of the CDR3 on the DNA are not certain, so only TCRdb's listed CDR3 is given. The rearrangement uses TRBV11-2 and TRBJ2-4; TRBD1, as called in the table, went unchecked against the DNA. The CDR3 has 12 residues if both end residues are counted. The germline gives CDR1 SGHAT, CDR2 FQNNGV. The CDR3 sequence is CASSQMGAGFSV.

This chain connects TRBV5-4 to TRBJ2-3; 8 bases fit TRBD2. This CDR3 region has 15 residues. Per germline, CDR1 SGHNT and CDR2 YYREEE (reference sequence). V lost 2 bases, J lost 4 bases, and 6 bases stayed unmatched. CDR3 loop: CASSLIAGNADTQYF. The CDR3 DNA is TGTGCCAGCAGCTTAATAGCGGGGAATGCAGATACGCAGTATTTT.

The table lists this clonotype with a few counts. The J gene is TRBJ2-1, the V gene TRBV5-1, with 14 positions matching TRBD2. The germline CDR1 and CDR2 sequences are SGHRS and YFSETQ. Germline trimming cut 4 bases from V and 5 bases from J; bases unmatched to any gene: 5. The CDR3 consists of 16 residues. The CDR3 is CASSVRTSGRHNEQFF. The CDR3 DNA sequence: TGCGCCAGCAGCGTAAGGACTAGCGGGAGGCACAATGAGCAGTTCTTC.

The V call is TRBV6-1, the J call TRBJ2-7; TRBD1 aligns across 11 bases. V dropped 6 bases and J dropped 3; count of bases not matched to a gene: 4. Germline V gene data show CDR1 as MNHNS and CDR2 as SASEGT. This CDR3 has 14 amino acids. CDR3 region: CASRRTGGIYEQYF. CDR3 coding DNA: TGTGCCAGCAGAAGGACAGGGGGCATCTACGAGCAGTACTTC.

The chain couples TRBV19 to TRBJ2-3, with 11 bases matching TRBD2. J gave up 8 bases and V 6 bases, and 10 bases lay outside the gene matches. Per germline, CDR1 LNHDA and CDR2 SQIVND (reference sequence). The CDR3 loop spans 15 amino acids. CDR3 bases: TGTGCCAGTAGGACTAGCGGGACTGTTTGGCGTACGCAGTATTTT. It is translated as CASRTSGTVWRTQYF. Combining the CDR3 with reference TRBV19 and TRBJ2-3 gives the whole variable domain DGGITQSPKYLFRKEGQNVTLSCEQNLNHDAMYWYRQDPGQGLRLIYYSQIVNDFQKGDIAEGYSVSREKKESFPLTVTSAQKNPTAFYLCASRTSGTVWRTQYFGPGTRLTVL.